In its sample, the clone carrying this TCR beta chain was seen a few times. Its antigen is currently unknown. Molecular barcoding with unique molecular identifiers was used for the TCRbeta library. MiXCR, run by TCRdb on the PCR reads, gives a single entry per CDR3 protein. Of around 440,000 distinct CDR3 sequences listed, roughly a tenth are singletons. This specimen comes from a study of T-cell reconstitution after alpha-beta-depleted transplantation in children. Findings of the study overall: Most T-cell counts and diversity one year after the transplant came from T cells that were newly produced. At around two months after transplant, the alpha-beta T cells were reportedly derived from several hundred expanded clones that came from non-depleted graft cells. Certain patients had high TCRbeta diversity at day 60, and it came from recipient T cells and thymic progenitors that survived.

Sequenced here: PBMCs, sampled before TCRalphabeta/CD19-depleted stem cell transplant. This clonotype was obtained from a child aged 2-15 years with inherited bone marrow failure, due to receive a stem cell transplant.

CDR3 region: CASSYRLAGGTQYF. DNA for the CDR3: TGTGCCAGCAGTTACCGGCTAGCGGGAGGTACCCAGTACTTC. V gene TRBV6-5 combines with J gene TRBJ2-5; the match to TRBD2 covers 11 bases. Germline V CDR1 and CDR2: MNHEY, SVGAGI. The CDR3 sequence is 14 residues long. The junction had 4 bases not matched to a gene; V was cut back by 2 bases and J by 8 bases.